Only a few counts were recorded for the clone carrying this T cell receptor (beta chain). The authors reverse transcribed all of the isolated RNA, so sequencing captured expressed TCRB transcripts. Profiling relied on immunoSEQ multiplex PCR, and the TCRdb table lists in-frame clones only, not all of them. The table lists hundreds of thousands of clones, about 14% of them singletons, with about 0.097% in the top ten. Trimming removed 1 base at V and 5 bases at J, with 11 bases between. The CDR3 has 14 residues. From germline, CDR1 is LGHNA and CDR2 YSLEER. This sample was included in a study of beta chain features in type 1 diabetes. At the level of the study: Cell yields, gender and age were comparable in patients and healthy donors.

J is TRBJ1-2 and V is TRBV4-3; D is unclear. Sequenced material: naive CD4+ T cells from blood. The sequence was collected from a man younger than 30 in good health. The CDR3 DNA reads as TGCGCCAGCAGCCAAGTGCTACGTGTGTATGGCTACACCTTC. It encodes CASSQVLRVYGYTF.